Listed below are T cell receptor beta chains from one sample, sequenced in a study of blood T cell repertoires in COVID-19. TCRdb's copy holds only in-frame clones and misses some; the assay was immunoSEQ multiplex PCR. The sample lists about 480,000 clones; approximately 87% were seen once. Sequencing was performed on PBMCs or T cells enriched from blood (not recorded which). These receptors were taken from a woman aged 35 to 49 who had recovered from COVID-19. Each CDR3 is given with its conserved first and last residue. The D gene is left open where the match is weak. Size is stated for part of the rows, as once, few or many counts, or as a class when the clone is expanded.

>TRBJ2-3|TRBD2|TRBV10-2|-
CASRGLAGGPWDTQYF
TGCGCCAGCAGGGGACTAGCGGGAGGGCCATGGGATACGCAGTATTTT
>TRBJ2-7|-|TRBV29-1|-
CSVRQAVSYEQYF
TGCAGCGTACGGCAGGCCGTCTCCTACGAGCAGTACTTC
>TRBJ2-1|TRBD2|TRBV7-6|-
CASSLGRSSGSLDNEQFF
TGTGCCAGCAGCTTAGGGAGGTCTAGCGGGAGTCTCGACAATGAGCAGTTCTTC
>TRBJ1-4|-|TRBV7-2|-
CASSSMISGHEKLFF
TGTGCCAGCAGCTCGATGATTAGTGGGCATGAAAAACTGTTTTTT
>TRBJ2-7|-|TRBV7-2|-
CASSSDRLSYEQYF
TGTGCCAGCAGCTCGGACAGATTATCCTACGAGCAGTACTTC
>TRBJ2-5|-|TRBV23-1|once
CASSQYNRQSEETQYF
TGCGCCAGCAGTCAATATAACCGACAGTCCGAAGAGACCCAGTACTTC
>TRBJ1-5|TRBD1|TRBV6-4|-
CASSQGQNQPQHF
TGTGCCAGCAGCCAGGGACAGAATCAGCCCCAGCATTTT
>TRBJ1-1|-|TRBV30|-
CAWSKGGDTEAFF
TGTGCCTGGAGTAAAGGGGGGGACACTGAAGCTTTCTTT
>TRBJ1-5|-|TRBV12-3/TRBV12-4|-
CASAGFGGQPQHF
TGTGCCAGCGCTGGATTCGGGGGACAGCCCCAGCATTTT
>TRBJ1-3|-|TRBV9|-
CASSAGGASGNTIYF
TGTGCCAGCAGCGCCGGGGGGGCTTCTGGAAACACCATATATTTT
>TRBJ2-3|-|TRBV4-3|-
CASSQTQTSTDTQYF
TGCGCCAGCAGCCAGACCCAGACTAGCACAGATACGCAGTATTTT
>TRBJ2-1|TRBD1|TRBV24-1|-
CATSDPGQGAMFEQFF
TGTGCCACCAGTGACCCGGGACAGGGGGCTATGTTTGAGCAGTTCTTC
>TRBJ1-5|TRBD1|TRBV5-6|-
CASSLRTGNQPQHF
TGTGCCAGCAGCTTGAGGACAGGGAATCAGCCCCAGCATTTT
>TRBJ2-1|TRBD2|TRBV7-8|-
CASSLGWREVSYNEQFF
TGTGCCAGCAGCTTAGGCTGGCGGGAGGTATCCTACAATGAGCAGTTCTTC
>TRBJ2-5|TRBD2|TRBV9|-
CASSTLGGTSPTPQYF
TGTGCCAGCAGCACCCTAGGGGGGACTAGCCCCACGCCCCAGTACTTC
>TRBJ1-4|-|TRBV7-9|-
CASSQGYEKLFF
TGTGCCAGCAGCCAGGGTTATGAAAAACTGTTTTTT
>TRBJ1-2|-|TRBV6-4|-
CASSEGGGYTF
TGTGCCAGCAGCGAAGGAGGAGGCTACACCTTC
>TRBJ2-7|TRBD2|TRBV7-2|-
CASTHTGTSLYEQYF
TGTGCCAGCACCCACACCGGGACTAGCTTGTACGAGCAGTACTTC
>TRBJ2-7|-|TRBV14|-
CASSQEVSGEQYF
TGTGCCAGCAGCCAAGAAGTTTCGGGTGAGCAGTACTTC
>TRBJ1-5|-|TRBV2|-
CASSEAGGAPQHF
TGTGCCAGCAGTGAAGCCGGGGGGGCGCCCCAGCATTTT
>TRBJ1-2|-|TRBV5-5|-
CASSLGQQNYGYTF
TGTGCCAGCAGCTTGGGTCAACAGAACTATGGCTACACCTTC
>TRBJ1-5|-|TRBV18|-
CASSPSRSQPQHF
TGTGCCAGCTCACCTTCGAGGAGCCAGCCCCAGCATTTT
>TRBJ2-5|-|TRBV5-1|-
CASSLADQETQYF
TGCGCCAGCAGCTTGGCTGACCAAGAGACCCAGTACTTC
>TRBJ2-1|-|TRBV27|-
CASTRPESSYNEQFF
TGTGCCAGCACCCGGCCGGAGAGCTCCTACAATGAGCAGTTCTTC
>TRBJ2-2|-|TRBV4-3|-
CASSQGTGIHTGELFF
TGCGCCAGCAGCCAAGGTACCGGGATACACACCGGGGAGCTGTTTTTT
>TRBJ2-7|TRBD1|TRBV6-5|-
CASRRDRGTYEQYF
TGTGCCAGCAGGCGGGACAGGGGTACCTACGAGCAGTACTTC
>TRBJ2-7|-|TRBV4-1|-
CASSQLTETYEQYF
TGCGCCAGCAGCCAACTGACAGAAACCTACGAGCAGTACTTC
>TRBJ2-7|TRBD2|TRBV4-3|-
CASSQGSGRGYEQYF
TGCGCCAGCAGCCAAGGGAGCGGGAGGGGATACGAGCAGTACTTC
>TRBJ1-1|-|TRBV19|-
CASSMGRVNTEAFF
TGTGCCAGTAGTATGGGCCGAGTGAACACTGAAGCTTTCTTT
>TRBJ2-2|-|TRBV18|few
CASSPPQGGINTGELFF
TGTGCCAGCTCACCACCGCAGGGTGGAATCAACACCGGGGAGCTGTTTTTT
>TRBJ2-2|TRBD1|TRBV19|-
CASSMGQGFTGELFF
TGTGCCAGTAGTATGGGACAGGGGTTTACCGGGGAGCTGTTTTTT
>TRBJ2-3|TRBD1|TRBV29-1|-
CSARTGITDTQYF
TGCAGCGCCCGGACAGGGATCACAGATACGCAGTATTTT
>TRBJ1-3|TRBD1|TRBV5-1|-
CASSLRGLDGNTIYF
TGCGCCAGCAGCCTCAGGGGGTTGGACGGAAACACCATATATTTT
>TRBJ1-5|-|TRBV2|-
CASSEQTRNQPQHF
TGTGCCAGCAGTGAACAGACAAGAAATCAGCCCCAGCATTTT
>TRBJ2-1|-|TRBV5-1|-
CASSLAAAYNEQFF
TGCGCCAGCAGCTTGGCCGCGGCCTACAATGAGCAGTTCTTC
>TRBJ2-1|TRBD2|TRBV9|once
CASSSGLPYNEQFF
TGTGCCAGCAGTAGCGGGTTGCCCTACAATGAGCAGTTCTTC
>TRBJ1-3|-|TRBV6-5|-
CASSLGLGTGGNTIYF
TGTGCCAGCAGTTTGGGACTGGGAACGGGAGGAAACACCATATATTTT
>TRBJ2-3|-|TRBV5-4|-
CASSLAYAGDTQYF
TGTGCCAGCAGCTTGGCTTACGCGGGCGATACGCAGTATTTT
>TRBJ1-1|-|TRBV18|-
CASSAQGYGNTEAFF
TGTGCCAGCTCAGCCCAGGGATACGGTAACACTGAAGCTTTCTTT
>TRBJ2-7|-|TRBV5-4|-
CASSIWLKGDSYEQYF
TGTGCCAGCAGCATATGGCTGAAGGGGGACTCCTACGAGCAGTACTTC
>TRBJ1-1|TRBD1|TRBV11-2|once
CASSFPGQGLNTEAFF
TGTGCCAGCAGCTTCCCCGGACAGGGGCTGAACACTGAAGCTTTCTTT
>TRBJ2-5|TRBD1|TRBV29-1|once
CSVATGSPQETQYF
TGCAGCGTCGCGACAGGGTCCCCTCAAGAGACCCAGTACTTC
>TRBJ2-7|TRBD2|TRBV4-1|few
CASSQTGTRSEQYF
TGCGCCAGCAGCCAAACCGGGACTAGGTCCGAGCAGTACTTC
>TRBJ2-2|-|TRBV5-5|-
CASTTCTGGDCTGELFF
TGTGCCAGCACCACCTGCACGGGGGGCGACTGCACCGGGGAGCTGTTTTTT
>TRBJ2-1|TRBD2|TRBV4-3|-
CASSQDRVAGDNEQFF
TGCGCCAGCAGCCAAGATCGAGTAGCGGGGGACAATGAGCAGTTCTTC
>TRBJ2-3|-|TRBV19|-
CASSSLAASTDTQYF
TGTGCCAGTAGCTCACTAGCTGCCAGCACAGATACGCAGTATTTT
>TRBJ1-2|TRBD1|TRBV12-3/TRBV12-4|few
CASSLTGNGYTF
TGTGCCAGCAGTTTGACAGGGAATGGCTACACCTTC
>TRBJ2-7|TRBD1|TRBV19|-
CASQGQGAYEQYF
TGTGCCAGCCAGGGACAGGGAGCCTACGAGCAGTACTTC